The entry below describes one TCR beta chain. 60 Vbeta and 13 Jbeta primers were used in PCR. Profiled with immunoSEQ multiplex PCR; TCRdb holds only in-frame clones, not every one. The sample shows around 110,000 clones, and around 7% sits with its ten largest clones. This entry is derived from a study of cytomegalovirus exposure and HLA in healthy donors. The germline CDR1 and CDR2 sequences are LGHNA and YSLEER. The V gene lost 1 base and the J gene lost 3 bases, with 10 bases spanning the gap. The CDR3 runs to 15 residues. This receptor was identified in a man between 35 and 55 years old in good health and CMV-seropositive. The J gene is TRBJ2-1, the V gene TRBV4-3; no reliable D call. What was sequenced was PBMCs. The CDR3 region is CASSQGNDFYNEQFF. The CDR3 DNA sequence: TGCGCCAGCAGCCAAGGAAACGACTTCTACAATGAGCAGTTCTTC.